The 5 T cell receptor beta chains presented below share a single source sample, sequenced in a study of technical replicates of blood from several donors. This table comes from immunoSEQ multiplex PCR, and its TCRdb copy is limited to in-frame clones, with some not included. This sample carries around 84,000 clones, around 94% of them seen once, and the ten largest clones take about 0.23%. The sample taken for sequencing was T cells isolated from PBMCs. These receptors came from a human donor in good health.

The V gene is TRBV15, the J gene TRBJ2-1; TRBD1 matches at 8 bases. CDR3 size: 14 residues. Germline assignment: CDR1 LNHNV and CDR2 YYDKDF (reference sequence). V lost 4 bases, J lost 7 bases, and 6 bases stayed unmatched. CDR3 loop: CATSIHQGANEQFF. The CDR3 nucleotides are TGTGCCACCAGCATTCATCAGGGGGCTAATGAGCAGTTCTTC.

The chain combines TRBV12-5 with TRBJ2-3; 13 bases align to TRBD2. Germline CDR1 LGHNT, CDR2 FRNRAP. This CDR3 has 16 amino acids. After removal of 5 bases from V and 6 bases from J, the junction contained 8 bases not matched to a gene. The CDR3 sequence: CASGPTSGGALDTQYF. CDR3 coding DNA: TGTGCTAGTGGTCCAACTAGCGGGGGGGCCCTCGATACGCAGTATTTT.

This clone has just a few counts. V and J are TRBV5-1 and TRBJ1-2, with 12 bases that match TRBD1. Germline V CDR1 and CDR2: SGHRS, YFSETQ. V shed 0 bases and J 4 bases; nucleotides not matched to a gene: 22. There are 22 residues in the CDR3. The CDR3 here is CASSLDPWDRGRDSTLAYGYTF. The CDR3 DNA follows: TGCGCCAGCAGCTTGGATCCTTGGGACAGGGGGCGCGATTCTACACTCGCCTATGGCTACACCTTC.

This rearrangement joins TRBV27 to TRBJ2-1; D is uncertain. The CDR3 consists of 14 residues. Between the trimmed V and J ends, which lost 0 bases and 5 bases, there was a span of 8 bases. Looked up from germline, CDR1 is MNHEY and CDR2 is SMNVEV (reference sequence). The CDR3 reads CASSLSTADNEQFF. Here the CDR3 DNA reads TGTGCCAGCAGTTTATCGACGGCGGACAATGAGCAGTTCTTC.

The chain combines TRBV5-1 with TRBJ2-7; 11 positions match TRBD1. V shed 4 bases, J shed 9 bases, and the junction held 6 bases outside the gene matches. The CDR3 length is 13 residues. CDR1 is SGHRS and CDR2 is YFSETQ in the germline V gene. CDR3 loop: CASSRDRGSGQYF. The CDR3 DNA reads as TGCGCCAGCAGCCGGGACAGGGGGAGTGGGCAGTACTTC.